The 14 T cell receptor beta chains presented below share a single source sample, sequenced in a study of OX40 agonist ivuxolimab in advanced cancers. Profiled with immunoSEQ multiplex PCR; TCRdb holds only in-frame clones, not every one. Found here are roughly 13,000 clones, about 80% of them singletons; the top ten hold about 15%. Here the sequenced sample was CD4+ or CD8+ T cells sorted from blood, taken in a trial of the OX40 agonist ivuxolimab. The receptors were sampled from an adult with an advanced solid tumor such as melanoma, head and neck, liver or kidney cancer.

The gene calls are TRBV4-3 and TRBJ1-1; maybe TRBD1 (5 bases). Germline CDR1 LGHNA, CDR2 YSLEER. Trimming stripped 1 base from V and 11 bases from J, with 11 bases between. The CDR3 is 12 residues long. For the CDR3, the DNA is TGCGCCAGCAGCCAAGGCGGGGGGGAGGCTTTCTTT. It specifies CASSQGGGEAFF.

The genes are TRBV10-1 and TRBJ2-3; 7 nucleotides line up with TRBD2. V gave up 0 bases and J gave up 5 bases; unmatched junction bases: 8. Germline CDR1 reads WNHNN; CDR2 reads SYGVQD (reference sequence). This CDR3 spans 16 amino acids. The CDR3 reads CASSESTSSGEDTQYF. CDR3 in DNA: TGCGCCAGCAGTGAGTCGACATCGAGCGGGGAAGATACGCAGTATTTT.

The rearrangement joins TRBV5-1 to TRBJ2-7; either TRBD1 or TRBD2 may fit D (5 bases each). This CDR3 has 14 amino acids. Trimming pared 3 bases from V and 3 bases from J, leaving 13 bases between. Germline CDR1 is SGHRS and CDR2 is YFSETQ. As DNA, the CDR3 is TGCGCCAGCAGCTCGGGGCTGGAACTCTACGAGCAGTACTTC. Translating it yields CASSSGLELYEQYF. The entire variable domain, with the rest obtained from reference TRBV5-1 and TRBJ2-7, is as follows: KAGVTQTPRYLIKTRGQQVTLSCSPISGHRSVSWYQQTPGQGLQFLFEYFSETQRNKGNFPGRFSGRQFSNSRSEMNVSTLELGDSALYLCASSSGLELYEQYFGPGTRLTVT.

Only a few counts were recorded for this clone. The chain employs TRBV9 and TRBJ2-2, with D tentatively TRBD1 (6 bases). The CDR3 consists of 15 residues. The V end lost 2 bases, the J end lost 6 bases, and 14 bases lay between the germline ends. Germline CDR1 is SGDLS and CDR2 is YYNGEE. The CDR3 spells CASSVSTGGAGELFF. The CDR3 DNA reads as TGTGCCAGCAGCGTCTCGACAGGTGGGGCCGGGGAGCTGTTTTTT.

This clone is a singleton in its sample. The J gene is TRBJ1-5, the V gene TRBV7-8; the match to TRBD1 covers 8 bases. The CDR3 length is 14 residues. V lost 5 bases to trimming and J lost 5 bases; unmatched junction nucleotides: 5. From germline, CDR1 is SGHVS and CDR2 FQNEAQ. CDR3 DNA sequence: TGTGCCAGCAGCCAAAGACAGGGGCATCAGCCCCAGCATTTT. Its protein is CASSQRQGHQPQHF.

The chain uses TRBV9 and TRBJ2-3; weak D call: TRBD2 (5 bases). Germline V gene data show CDR1 as SGDLS and CDR2 as YYNGEE. The CDR3 totals 16 residues. Trimming cost V 3 bases and J 2 bases, with 16 bases left between them. The CDR3, as DNA: TGTGCCAGCAGCGCAAAGCCTTCGGGATACACAGATACGCAGTATTTT. Translated: CASSAKPSGYTDTQYF. Complete variable domain (other parts from reference TRBV9 and TRBJ2-3): DSGVTQTPKHLITATGQRVTLRCSPRSGDLSVYWYQQSLDQGLQFLIQYYNGEERAKGNILERFSAQQFPDLHSELNLSSLELGDSALYFCASSAKPSGYTDTQYFGPGTRLTVL.

The V and J genes are TRBV6-1 and TRBJ1-6; unclear D gene. Germline V gives CDR1 MNHNS, CDR2 SASEGT. Trimming shortened V by 7 bases and J by 10 bases, and 8 bases separated the two germline ends. This CDR3 has 11 amino acids. The CDR3 sequence: CASNLGSPLHF. CDR3 nucleotide sequence: TGTGCCAGCAACTTAGGGTCACCCCTCCACTTT.

The gene calls are TRBV6-6 and TRBJ1-5; no definite D call. The CDR3 extends over 13 amino acids. V was cut by 2 bases and J by 7 bases, with 9 bases left in between. Germline V gives CDR1 MNHNY, CDR2 SVGAGI (reference sequence). The CDR3 is CASSYPQVQPQHF. The CDR3 DNA follows: TGTGCCAGCAGTTACCCCCAGGTCCAGCCCCAGCATTTT.

This chain connects TRBV19 to TRBJ1-3, with a weak D call TRBD1 (5 bases). The V gene's germline CDR1 is LNHDA and CDR2 SQIVND (reference sequence). V lost 5 bases and J lost 2, with 19 bases in between. CDR3 length: 17 residues. The CDR3 spells CASSPSRGALPGNTIYF. In DNA, the CDR3 is TGTGCCAGTAGTCCCTCCAGAGGGGCCCTACCTGGAAACACCATATATTTT. The complete variable domain, with remaining parts taken from reference TRBV19 and TRBJ1-3, reads DGGITQSPKYLFRKEGQNVTLSCEQNLNHDAMYWYRQDPGQGLRLIYYSQIVNDFQKGDIAEGYSVSREKKESFPLTVTSAQKNPTAFYLCASSPSRGALPGNTIYFGEGSWLTVV.

The genes are TRBV11-3 and TRBJ1-5, with D tentatively TRBD1 (6 bases). Per the germline V gene, CDR1 is SGHNT and CDR2 is YENEEA. Trimming left V 4 bases short and J 7 bases short, with 14 bases between. The CDR3 covers 14 residues. CDR3 DNA sequence: TGTGCCAGCAGCTGGGGGGCCGGGGGACAGCCCCAGCATTTT. Translated: CASSWGAGGQPQHF.

The chain uses TRBV11-2 and TRBJ1-6; D is perhaps TRBD1 (5 bases). The V gene lost 0 bases and the J gene lost 13 bases, with 10 bases spanning the gap. This CDR3 is built from 13 residues. The germline V gene encodes CDR1 SGHAT and CDR2 FQNNGV. In DNA, the CDR3 is TGTGCCAGCAGCTTAGAGGGGTACAGGCCCCTCCACTTT. Protein product: CASSLEGYRPLHF. Together with reference TRBV11-2 and TRBJ1-6, the CDR3 gives the full variable domain: EAGVAQSPRYKIIEKRQSVAFWCNPISGHATLYWYQQILGQGPKLLIQFQNNGVVDDSQLPKDRFSAERLKGVDSTLKIQPAKLEDSAVYLCASSLEGYRPLHFGNGTRLTVT.

The V gene is TRBV7-2, the J gene TRBJ1-2; D is unclear. CDR1 is SGHTA and CDR2 is FQGNSA in the germline V gene. With 3 bases removed from V and 2 bases from J, the gap between germline ends came to 16 bases. The CDR3 is 16 amino acids. The CDR3 here is CASSFPYSAFNYGYTF. The CDR3, as DNA: TGTGCCAGCAGCTTTCCGTATTCTGCATTCAACTATGGCTACACCTTC.

The genes are TRBV7-9 and TRBJ2-3; D is possibly TRBD1 or TRBD2 (5 bases each). CDR3 length: 17 amino acids. Per germline, CDR1 SEHNR and CDR2 FQNEAQ (reference sequence). V dropped 5 bases and J dropped 3 bases, with 21 bases sitting between them. The CDR3 spells CASSLPASGTITDTQYF. For the CDR3, the DNA is TGTGCCAGCAGCCTACCAGCCTCCGGGACCATAACAGATACGCAGTATTTT. The complete variable domain, with remaining parts taken from reference TRBV7-9 and TRBJ2-3, reads DTGVSQNPRHKITKRGQNVTFRCDPISEHNRLYWYRQTLGQGPEFLTYFQNEAQLEKSRLLSDRFSAERPKGSFSTLEIQRTEQGDSAMYLCASSLPASGTITDTQYFGPGTRLTVL.

The V call is TRBV27, the J call TRBJ2-3; 7 nucleotides align to TRBD2. This CDR3 has 21 amino acids. Germline lookup yields CDR1 MNHEY and CDR2 SMNVEV (reference sequence). V dropped 4 bases and J dropped 2; count of bases not matched to a gene: 24. CDR3 sequence: CASSSPRLTKPGTTTTDTQYF. For the CDR3, the DNA is TGTGCCAGCAGTTCACCCCGTTTAACGAAACCCGGGACTACGACCACAGATACGCAGTATTTT.